This entry lists 7 T cell receptor beta chains sequenced from one sample in a study of cytomegalovirus exposure and HLA in healthy donors (dated by TCRdb to about 2017). The method was the immunoSEQ multiplex PCR assay. A mixture of 60 forward primers for TCR Vbeta segments and 13 reverse primers for TCR Jbeta segments was used in the multiplex PCR. In its TCRdb copy, this immuneACCESS table keeps in-frame sequences only and misses some clones. Where compared with another copy, unresolved V genes explain less than half of these, and the others have no known cause. Across this sample there are about 110,000 clones, with about 81% seen only once. The ten largest clonotypes hold 2% to 3% of the sample. Sequences were obtained from PBMCs. These receptors were taken from a man aged 25-45 years in good health and CMV-seropositive.

Of note for this clone: One end of the junction varies from germline; a read error may be responsible. The chain joins TRBV7-9 to TRBJ1-2; 7 bases are shared with TRBD1. CDR1 is SEHNR and CDR2 is FQNEAQ in the germline V gene (reference sequence). This CDR3 spans 16 amino acids. The CDR3 nucleotides are TGTTCCAGCAGCTTAATGGCAGGGGGAGAAAACTATGGCTACACCTTC. Protein: CSSSLMAGGENYGYTF.

There are a few counts of this clone. Sequence at one end of the junction differs from germline and may be a read error. The V and J genes are TRBV6-5 and TRBJ1-2; TRBD1 matches at 11 bases. CDR3 length: 16 amino acids. In germline, CDR1 is MNHEY, CDR2 SVGAGI. CDR3 sequence reads: CASSYLRTGGVYGYTF. The CDR3 coding sequence is TGTGCCAGCAGTTACCTAAGGACAGGGGGCGTTTATGGGTACACCTTC.

The chain employs TRBV7-9 and TRBJ1-6; possible D gene TRBD1, 5 bases. The CDR3 is 14 amino acids. The germline V and J ends were trimmed by 5 bases and 15 bases, with 20 bases remaining between them. CDR1 SEHNR and CDR2 FQNEAQ come from the germline V gene (reference sequence). This CDR3 is CASSQDSTIGGLHF. CDR3 coding DNA: TGTGCCAGCAGCCAAGATAGTACGATCGGGGGCCTCCACTTT.

The rearrangement joins TRBV11-2 to TRBJ2-7; 8 nucleotides line up with TRBD1. This CDR3 has 13 amino acids. J gave up 6 bases and V 4 bases, and 5 bases lay outside the gene matches. Germline V CDR1 and CDR2: SGHAT, FQNNGV. The CDR3 DNA reads TGTGCCAGCAGCTCTGACAGGGGAGGCGAGCAGTACTTC. Translating it yields CASSSDRGGEQYF.

The rearrangement uses TRBV5-4 and TRBJ2-1; 7 bases align to TRBD1. The germline CDR1 and CDR2 sequences are SGHNT and YYREEE (reference sequence). J was trimmed by 5 bases and V by 4 bases; bases with no gene match: 6. The CDR3 covers 14 residues. CDR3 residues: CASSTGQQNNEQFF. CDR3 DNA: TGTGCCAGCAGCACGGGACAGCAGAACAATGAGCAGTTCTTC.

The rearrangement joins TRBV9 to TRBJ2-5; maybe TRBD2 (7 bases). Per germline, CDR1 SGDLS and CDR2 YYNGEE. This CDR3 contains 14 residues. Trimming removed 4 bases at V and 1 base at J, with 11 bases between. Written as DNA, the CDR3 is TGTGCCAGCAGCCAAAGGGGGGGCCAAGAGACCCAGTACTTC. Its translation: CASSQRGGQETQYF.

The gene calls are TRBV6-5 and TRBJ1-2; maybe TRBD1 (5 bases). Trimming took 6 bases from V and 2 from J, leaving 10 bases between them. This CDR3 region has 13 residues. Germline V gives CDR1 MNHEY, CDR2 SVGAGI. The CDR3 DNA follows: TGTGCCAGCAGCCCCACAGGAAACTATGGCTACACCTTC. Protein sequence: CASSPTGNYGYTF.